This is a list of T cell receptor beta chains from one sample in a study of radiotherapy plus CTLA-4 blockade in lung cancer. Sequenced by immunoSEQ multiplex PCR; TCRdb stores in-frame clones only, minus some. Here the sample spans roughly 100,000 clones, about 83% being singletons. The sequenced sample was peripheral blood, obtained from a patient treated with radiotherapy plus ipilimumab. The receptors were sampled from a human donor with non-small cell lung cancer that progressed on radiotherapy plus ipilimumab. Some clones in this sample may be carry-over from other donors' samples. Each CDR3 is given without its conserved first and last residue. Clone size appears in some rows only: once, few, many, or a class for an expanded clone.

TRBJ1-1,TRBV5-1,-,ASSLGSVANTEAF
TRBJ2-7,TRBV14,-,ASAWTVYEQY
TRBJ1-2,TRBV9,-,ASSVGLGNYGYT
TRBJ2-5,TRBV27,-,ASSLSTSGRGTQY
TRBJ2-5,TRBV28,-,ASSLSRMETQY
TRBJ1-1,TRBV5-4,-,ASSLDRGRTEAF
TRBJ1-1,TRBV28,-,ASSLSRQTEAF
TRBJ1-1,TRBV19,-,ASQARDDTEAF
TRBJ1-5,TRBV4-2,-,ASSQDSAGGFRQPQH
TRBJ1-2,TRBV5-6,few,ASSPGDYGYT
TRBJ2-2,TRBV5-6,-,ASSLEKYSNTGELF
TRBJ1-1,TRBV6-5,-,ASWAHPTNTEAF
TRBJ1-6,TRBV30,-,AWSATNREWDNSPLH
TRBJ1-3,TRBV5-1,-,ASSFHRNTRTDTIY
TRBJ2-7,TRBV7-6,-,ASSLTPGQGMHEQY
TRBJ1-4,TRBV6-5,-,AFKVQGLLEKLF
TRBJ2-2,TRBV21-1,few,ASSKDSTNTGELF
TRBJ1-6,TRBV18,-,ASSPLANSPLH
TRBJ2-3,TRBV18,-,ASSPNKSGGPRTDTQY
TRBJ2-7,TRBV21-1,-,ASSGQGTVSSYEQY
TRBJ2-3,TRBV27,few,ASSFAKWTTDTQY
TRBJ1-2,TRBV5-5,-,ASSLTGEANYGYT
TRBJ1-1,TRBV5-6,-,ASKEAGLYLNTEAF
TRBJ2-5,TRBV5-1,-,ASSLNPAGSQETQY
TRBJ2-2,TRBV30,-,AWSVMGARNTGELF
TRBJ1-3,TRBV5-4,-,ASSFGGLNSGNTIY
TRBJ1-3,TRBV18,-,ASSPPGNSGNTIY
TRBJ1-5,TRBV6-5,once,ASSSRTNNNQPQH
TRBJ1-6,TRBV15,once,ATSRDQARAGSPLH
TRBJ1-2,TRBV18,-,ASSPQGERGYT
TRBJ2-7,TRBV25-1,-,ASSERSHLLTLNYEQY
TRBJ2-5,TRBV6-6,-,ASRRRDSGQETQY
TRBJ2-5,TRBV9,-,ASSPRTSRETQY
TRBJ2-7,TRBV9,-,ASSGLPGARFYEQY
TRBJ2-2,TRBV7-7,-,ASSQGQGVTGELF
TRBJ2-7,TRBV10-3,-,ASLAGDSYEQY
TRBJ2-2,TRBV4-3,-,ASSPDRHLIDRNTGELF
TRBJ2-7,TRBV5-1,-,ASSFSGNEQY
TRBJ1-3,TRBV10-1,few,ASSESRAAGNTIY
TRBJ2-1,TRBV10-3,-,AIRPGVLNEQF
TRBJ1-5,TRBV2,-,ASKAGVRNQPQH
TRBJ2-3,TRBV28,-,ASSLLDGSTDTQY
TRBJ2-1,TRBV5-1,-,ASSLAISGGASEQF
TRBJ2-2,TRBV18,-,ASSPVLTNTGELF
TRBJ2-7,TRBV2,once,ASRDRVAAYEQY
TRBJ2-3,TRBV7-3,once,ASSLLARGGPTDTQY
TRBJ2-5,TRBV5-1,-,ASSLQGRGETQY
TRBJ2-5,TRBV5-1,-,ASSFMGQQETQY
TRBJ2-2,TRBV5-1,-,ASSLLAGLNTGELF
TRBJ2-7,TRBV5-1,many,ASSLGGSSYEQY
-,TRBV7-2,once,ASSPFVRYGYEQY
TRBJ1-4,TRBV25-1,-,ASSFDQGCEKLF
TRBJ1-4,TRBV30,few,AWSVNRGSEKLF
TRBJ1-2,TRBV6-1,-,ASRRDFNYGYT